The clone carrying this T cell receptor beta chain was seen only once. Its antigen is not known. Clones were sequenced by immunoSEQ multiplex PCR, and TCRdb holds only the in-frame ones, with some missing. The sample includes about 14,000 clones, approximately 90% seen only once; the top ten take around 4%. The sample is drawn from a study of chemoradiotherapy in HPV16-positive cancers. General study results and limits: Better recurrence-free survival went with HPV-responsive T-cell expansion in HPV16-positive patients.

This CDR3 contains 13 residues. Looked up from germline, CDR1 is SGHRS and CDR2 is YFSETQ. V was pared by 4 bases and J by 6 bases, with 11 bases between. Repeated repertoire sampling spanned the course of chemoradiotherapy. The chain recombines TRBV5-1 with TRBJ2-1; tentative D call: TRBD1 (6 bases). The clonotype was recovered from a human donor with HPV-associated anogenital cancer. The source was tumor tissue, collected from a patient who underwent chemoradiotherapy. CDR3 residues: CASSLGQSNEQFF. For the CDR3, the DNA is TGCGCCAGCAGCCTCGGACAGTCCAATGAGCAGTTCTTC.